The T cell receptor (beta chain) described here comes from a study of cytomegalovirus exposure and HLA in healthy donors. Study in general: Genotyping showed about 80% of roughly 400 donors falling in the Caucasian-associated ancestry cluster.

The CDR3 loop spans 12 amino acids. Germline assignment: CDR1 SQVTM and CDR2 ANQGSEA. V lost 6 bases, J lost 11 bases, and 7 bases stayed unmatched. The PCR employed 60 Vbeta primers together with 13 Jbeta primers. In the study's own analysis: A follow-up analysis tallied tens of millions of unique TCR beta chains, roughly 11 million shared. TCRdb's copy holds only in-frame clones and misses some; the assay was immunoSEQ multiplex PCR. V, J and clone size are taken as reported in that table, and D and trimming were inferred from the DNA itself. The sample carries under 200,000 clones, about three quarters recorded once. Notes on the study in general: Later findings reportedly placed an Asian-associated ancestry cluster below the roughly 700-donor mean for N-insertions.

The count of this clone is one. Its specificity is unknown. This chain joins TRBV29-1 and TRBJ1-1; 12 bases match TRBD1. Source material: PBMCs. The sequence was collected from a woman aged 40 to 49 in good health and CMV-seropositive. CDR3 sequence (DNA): TGCAGCGTCGAGGGGACAGGGGGCTGGGCTTTCTTT. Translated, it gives CSVEGTGGWAFF.